This is a list of T cell receptor beta chains from one sample in a study of shared clonotypes between healthy human individuals. The assay was immunoSEQ multiplex PCR, and TCRdb's table has in-frame clones only and misses some. Of hundreds of thousands of clones detected, 74% appear once; the ten largest clones hold 1.5% to 2%. Sequenced material: memory CD4+ T cells sorted from blood. The source of these receptors is a woman aged 25 to 45 in good health. Each CDR3 is given with its conserved first and last residue. Each record gives: D gene, V gene, J gene, clone size, CDR3 DNA, CDR3 protein. D genes are given only for firm matches. Only part of the rows carry a size: once, few, many, or a class if the clone is expanded.

-	TRBV27	TRBJ1-1	-	TGTGCCAGCAGTTTATCCCCGTCCCTTATGAACACTGAAGCTTTCTTT	CASSLSPSLMNTEAFF
-	TRBV7-9	TRBJ2-1	-	TGTGCCAGCAGCTTCGGCAATGAGCAGTTCTTC	CASSFGNEQFF
-	TRBV28	TRBJ2-7	-	TGTGCCAGCAGTTACACAAGGACCATGGGCGAGCAGTACTTC	CASSYTRTMGEQYF
TRBD1	TRBV29-1	TRBJ2-3	few	TGCAGCGGCCGGACAGGGCTAAGCACAGATACGCAGTATTTT	CSGRTGLSTDTQYF
TRBD2	TRBV5-1	TRBJ2-1	-	TGCGCCAGCAGCTGGGGGTCCGCGGGAGTTGAAGGTGAGCAGTTCTTC	CASSWGSAGVEGEQFF
-	TRBV19	TRBJ1-3	-	TGTGCCAGTAGTCCAGGCTGGGGCTCTGGAAACACCATATATTTT	CASSPGWGSGNTIYF
TRBD1	TRBV28	TRBJ1-4	-	TGTGCCAGCAGCCCAAATACCGGGACAGATTCAAGAGAGGGGGATGTCCAGTTTTTT	CASSPNTGTDSREGDVQFF
TRBD1	TRBV11-1	TRBJ1-2	-	TGTGCCAGCAGCTTAGACAGGGGGAACAACTATGGCTACACCTTC	CASSLDRGNNYGYTF
-	TRBV7-9	TRBJ2-2	once	TGTGCCAGCAGCCCCCAGAGGAACACCGGGGAGCTGTTTTTT	CASSPQRNTGELFF
-	TRBV10-1	TRBJ1-1	-	TGCGCCAGCAGTGATGCCCTGAACACTGAAGCTTTCTTT	CASSDALNTEAFF
TRBD2	TRBV10-1	TRBJ2-1	-	TGCGCCAGCAGTGAGTCCCGGACTAGCGGGAGTAGGAATGAGCAGTTCTTC	CASSESRTSGSRNEQFF
TRBD1	TRBV28	TRBJ1-2	once	TGTGCCAGCAGTCTACCGGGACAGCGGGTTTATGGCTACACCTTC	CASSLPGQRVYGYTF
-	TRBV13	TRBJ2-1	-	TGTGCCAGCAGCTCACCTAGCTTCTACAATGAGCAGTTCTTC	CASSSPSFYNEQFF
-	TRBV14	TRBJ1-2	-	TGTGCCAGCAGCCAAGGTTTACAGACGCTCTATGGCTACACCTTC	CASSQGLQTLYGYTF
-	TRBV4-1	TRBJ2-4	-	TGCGCCAGCAGCCAAGATTTCCGATGGTACTTC	CASSQDFRWYF
-	TRBV28	TRBJ1-1	-	TGTGCCAGCAGTTCCCTTGAAGCTTTCTTT	CASSSLEAFF
TRBD1	TRBV10-1	TRBJ2-5	-	TGCGCCAGCAGTGAGGCCAGGGGGCAAGGACGGGAGACCCAGTACTTC	CASSEARGQGRETQYF
TRBD2	TRBV9	TRBJ2-1	many	TGTGCCAGCAGCGCAGGACTAGCGGGAGGGAGGGATGAGCAGTTCTTC	CASSAGLAGGRDEQFF
-	TRBV6-1	TRBJ1-5	-	TGTGCCAGCAGTGAACGGGGGATGAGCAATCAGCCCCAGCATTTT	CASSERGMSNQPQHF
-	TRBV6-1	TRBJ1-4	-	TGTGCCAGCAGCAAGGGACTTAATGAAAAACTGTTTTTT	CASSKGLNEKLFF
-	TRBV10-1	TRBJ2-5	-	TGCGCCAGCAGCTCGTCCGGTTGGGGTCAGCAAGAGACCCAGTACTTC	CASSSSGWGQQETQYF
-	TRBV10-3	TRBJ1-1	few	TGTGCCATCAGTGAGTCGATAAGCCTCACGGGCGGAGCTTTCTTT	CAISESISLTGGAFF
-	TRBV27	TRBJ1-2	once	TGTGCCAGCAGTTTATCGTTAGGTTATGGCTACACCTTC	CASSLSLGYGYTF